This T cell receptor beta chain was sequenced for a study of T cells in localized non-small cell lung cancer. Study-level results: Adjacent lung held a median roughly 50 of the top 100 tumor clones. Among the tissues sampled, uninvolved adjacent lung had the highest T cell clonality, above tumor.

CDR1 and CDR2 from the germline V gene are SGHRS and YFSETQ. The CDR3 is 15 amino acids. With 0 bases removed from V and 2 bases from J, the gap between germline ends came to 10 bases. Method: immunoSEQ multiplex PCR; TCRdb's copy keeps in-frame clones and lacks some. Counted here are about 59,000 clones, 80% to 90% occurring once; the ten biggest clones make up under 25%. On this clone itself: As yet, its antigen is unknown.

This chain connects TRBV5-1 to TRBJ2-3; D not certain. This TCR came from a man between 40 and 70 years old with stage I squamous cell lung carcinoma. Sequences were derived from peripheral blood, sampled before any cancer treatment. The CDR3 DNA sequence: TGCGCCAGCAGCTTGGGGAGAATTCTCACAGATACGCAGTATTTT. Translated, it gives CASSLGRILTDTQYF. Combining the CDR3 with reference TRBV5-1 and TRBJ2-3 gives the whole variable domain KAGVTQTPRYLIKTRGQQVTLSCSPISGHRSVSWYQQTPGQGLQFLFEYFSETQRNKGNFPGRFSGRQFSNSRSEMNVSTLELGDSALYLCASSLGRILTDTQYFGPGTRLTVL.